The 24 T cell receptor beta chains in this list originate from one sample, sequenced in a study of blood T cell repertoires in COVID-19. Using immunoSEQ multiplex PCR, the repertoire was profiled, and TCRdb retains in-frame clones only, with some absent. The profile shows a few hundred thousand clones, approximately 87% of them singletons. The specimen was peripheral blood. Source of these receptors: a man aged 55 to 70 with acute or convalescent COVID-19.

This clone was observed a few times. This chain joins TRBV3-1 (or the pseudogene TRBV3-2) and TRBJ2-1; TRBD2 matches 7 bases. This CDR3 has 15 residues. Germline CDR1 is LGHDT and CDR2 is YNNKEL (reference sequence). J lost 8 bases, V lost 6 bases, and 13 bases had no gene match. For the CDR3, the DNA is TGTGCCAGCAGTCCTGGACTAGGGGTAGGTCATGAGCAGTTCTTC. Its translation: CASSPGLGVGHEQFF.

The genes are TRBV7-2 and TRBJ1-2; a weak D match, TRBD1 (6 bases). CDR1 SGHTA and CDR2 FQGNSA come from the germline V gene. The germline V and J ends were trimmed by 4 bases and 2 bases, with 8 bases remaining between them. This CDR3 comprises 13 residues. CDR3 bases: TGTGCCAGCAGCTCCCAGGGGAACTATGGCTACACCTTC. It specifies CASSSQGNYGYTF.

The chain joins TRBV27 to TRBJ1-1; D possibly corresponds to TRBD1 (5 bases). CDR1 MNHEY and CDR2 SMNVEV come from the germline V gene (reference sequence). Trimming pared 5 bases from V and 6 bases from J, leaving 22 bases between. This CDR3 is 16 amino acids long. The CDR3 coding sequence is TGTGCCAGCAGTCCCACCCCCGCAGGGAAGATAGCTGAAGCTTTCTTT. It is translated as CASSPTPAGKIAEAFF.

A word on this clone: The same CDR3 can be traced to other DNA sequences in this sample. The rearrangement joins TRBV24-1 to TRBJ2-1, with 9 bases identical to TRBD1. In germline, CDR1 is KGHDR, CDR2 SFDVKD. CDR3 length: 15 residues. V lost 3 bases and J lost 6; bases outside the gene matches: 5. The CDR3 is CATSDLGQGSNEQFF. DNA of the CDR3: TGTGCCACCAGTGATCTGGGACAGGGATCCAATGAGCAGTTCTTC.

Concerning this clone: One end of the junction varies from germline; a read error may be responsible. The chain links TRBV28 to TRBJ1-5; no clear D gene. Germline CDR1 reads MDHEN; CDR2 reads SYDVKM. The CDR3 extends over 14 amino acids. This chain's CDR3 is CASSLTSMDRGFYF. As DNA, the CDR3 is TGTGCCAGCAGTTTGACCTCCATGGACCGGGGTTTTTATTTT.

The chain couples TRBV5-4 to TRBJ2-5; 8 bases match TRBD2. Germline assignment: CDR1 SGHNT and CDR2 YYREEE (reference sequence). The CDR3 is made up of 16 amino acids. The V and J ends lost 4 bases and 1 base, in that order; junction bases with no gene match: 9. The CDR3 DNA reads as TGTGCCAGCAGCAAACTAGCGGCCCGACTCCAAGAGACCCAGTACTTC. This gives the protein CASSKLAARLQETQYF.

The chain recombines TRBV27 with TRBJ2-1; TRBD1 is a possible D gene (6 bases). Looked up from germline, CDR1 is MNHEY and CDR2 is SMNVEV (reference sequence). The CDR3 is 13 amino acids. Deletions cut 1 base from V and 9 bases from J, with 10 bases between. CDR3 in DNA: TGTGCCAGCAGTTTATGGGGGCTAGGTGAGCAGTTCTTC. Translating it yields CASSLWGLGEQFF.

This chain joins TRBV7-9 and TRBJ2-3, with D unclear. V was pared by 2 bases and J by 11 bases, with 11 bases between. The germline gives CDR1 SEHNR, CDR2 FQNEAQ (reference sequence). This CDR3 region has 12 residues. The CDR3 nucleotides read TGTGCCAGCAGCTTAAGAGGCGTGGGGCAGTATTTT. Translation: CASSLRGVGQYF.

The chain couples TRBV7-3 to TRBJ1-1; tentatively, D is TRBD1 (6 bases). The germline gives CDR1 SGHTA, CDR2 FQGTGA. V lost 5 bases and J 3 bases, leaving 13 bases between the germline ends. This CDR3 has 14 amino acids. CDR3 protein: CASSPRDTHTEAFF. Written as DNA, the CDR3 is TGTGCCAGCAGCCCGAGGGACACCCACACTGAAGCTTTCTTT.

The rearrangement joins TRBV6-5 to TRBJ2-2, with 9 bases that match TRBD2. CDR3 length equals 16 residues. Per the germline V gene, CDR1 is MNHEY and CDR2 is SVGAGI. The trim removed 0 bases at V and 6 bases at J, leaving 5 bases unmatched. CDR3 in amino acids: CASSYSRLAGPGELFF. The CDR3 region has the DNA TGTGCCAGCAGTTACTCGAGGCTAGCGGGACCCGGGGAGCTGTTTTTT.

This clone appeared a single time. The V and J genes are TRBV5-8 and TRBJ1-5; a weak D match, TRBD1 (6 bases). The V gene lost 0 bases and the J gene lost 3 bases, with 19 bases spanning the gap. The CDR3 length is 18 residues. The germline gives CDR1 SGHTS, CDR2 YDEGEE. The CDR3 DNA follows: TGTGCCAGCAGCTTGGCCCGGCGAGGGGGAGTTTTCAATCAGCCCCAGCATTTT. Its translation is CASSLARRGGVFNQPQHF.

The chain recombines TRBV4-3 with TRBJ2-5; tentatively, D is TRBD2 (6 bases). V shed 0 bases and J shed 5 bases, with 19 bases lying between them. Germline V gene data show CDR1 as LGHNA and CDR2 as YSLEER. This CDR3 is 17 amino acids long. The CDR3 protein is CASSQEGGDSLAETQYF. Written as DNA, the CDR3 is TGCGCCAGCAGCCAAGAAGGAGGGGACTCCCTAGCCGAGACCCAGTACTTC.

This clone was recorded only once. This chain connects TRBV2 to TRBJ2-3, with 8 bases aligning to TRBD2. Germline-derived CDR1 and CDR2 are SNHLY and FYNNEI. The CDR3 is made up of 14 amino acids. The J segment lost 0 bases and the V segment lost 6 bases, leaving 2 bases of the junction unmatched. The CDR3 DNA reads as TGTGCCAGCAGCGGGACTAGGAGCACAGATACGCAGTATTTT. Its translation: CASSGTRSTDTQYF.

V is TRBV7-8 and J is TRBJ1-4; maybe TRBD1 (5 bases). This CDR3 contains 16 residues. V was clipped by 5 bases and J by 5 bases, with 18 bases between them. The germline V gene encodes CDR1 SGHVS and CDR2 FQNEAQ. In nucleotides, the CDR3 is TGTGCCAGCAGCCCTCTGTCGGGGGTCAGGAATGAAAAACTGTTTTTT. Translating gives CASSPLSGVRNEKLFF.

The chain links TRBV5-8 to TRBJ2-2, with D possibly TRBD1 on 5 matching bases. Trimming took 0 bases from V and 2 from J, leaving 11 bases between them. The CDR3 length is 16 residues. The V gene's germline CDR1 is SGHTS and CDR2 YDEGEE. CDR3 coding DNA: TGTGCCAGCAGCTTGGTTATAGGGGCTAACACCGGGGAGCTGTTTTTT. This gives the protein CASSLVIGANTGELFF. Drawing the rest from reference TRBV5-8 and TRBJ2-2, the complete variable domain is EAGVTQSPTHLIKTRGQQATLRCSPISGHTSVYWYQQALGLGLQFLLWYDEGEERNRGNFPPRFSGRQFPNYSSELNVNALELEDSALYLCASSLVIGANTGELFFGEGSRLTVL.

The chain is built from TRBV19 and TRBJ1-6, with D tentatively TRBD1 (6 bases). The CDR3 covers 12 residues. The germline gives CDR1 LNHDA, CDR2 SQIVND (reference sequence). Trimming shortened V by 4 bases and J by 10 bases, and 8 bases separated the two germline ends. The CDR3 sequence is CASSTGDSPLHF. In DNA form, the CDR3 reads TGTGCCAGTAGTACAGGGGACTCACCCCTCCACTTT.

The chain employs TRBV11-2 and TRBJ2-7; 9 bases align to TRBD2. In germline, CDR1 is SGHAT, CDR2 FQNNGV. The CDR3 sequence is 14 residues long. Trimming cost V 5 bases and J 6 bases; bases outside gene matches: 8. The CDR3 here is CASSLAGGEIEQYF. The CDR3 DNA reads as TGTGCCAGCAGCCTGGCGGGGGGGGAGATCGAGCAGTACTTC.

The CDR3 DNA reads as TGTGCCAGCAGCTTAACGTCCCTAGCGGGGATTAGCTCCTACGAGCAGTACTTC. Translated: CASSLTSLAGISSYEQYF. V gene TRBV7-3 combines with J gene TRBJ2-7, with 9 bases aligning to TRBD2. Germline V gene data show CDR1 as SGHTA and CDR2 as FQGTGA. The trim removed 0 bases at V and 0 bases at J, leaving 9 bases unmatched. This CDR3 comprises 18 residues.

The gene calls are TRBV7-2 and TRBJ1-5; D is ambiguous. V dropped 5 bases and J dropped 5 bases, with 10 bases sitting between them. The germline gives CDR1 SGHTA, CDR2 FQGNSA. CDR3 length equals 13 residues. DNA of the CDR3: TGTGCCAGCAGCCCCACTCTGGATCAGCCCCAGCATTTT. Translating it yields CASSPTLDQPQHF.

This sequence joins TRBV7-6 and TRBJ1-5; 10 bases are shared with TRBD1. Unmatched junction bases numbered 3, after V lost 5 bases and J lost 2 bases. In germline, CDR1 is SGHVS, CDR2 FNYEAQ. The CDR3 runs 15 residues. The CDR3 sequence: CASSPGTGGNQPQHF. The CDR3 DNA follows: TGTGCCAGCAGCCCAGGGACAGGGGGCAATCAGCCCCAGCATTTT.

The chain has TRBV28 and TRBJ2-5; D perhaps matches TRBD2 (5 bases). Germline V lookup: CDR1 MDHEN, CDR2 SYDVKM. Trimming shortened V by 7 bases and J by 1 base, and 13 bases separated the two germline ends. CDR3 length equals 14 residues. This CDR3 reads CASNPVGSQETQYF. The CDR3 DNA reads as TGTGCCAGCAACCCGGTGGGGAGCCAAGAGACCCAGTACTTC.

The chain has TRBV11-1 and TRBJ2-3; weak D call: TRBD2 (6 bases). This CDR3 spans 16 amino acids. The V end lost 5 bases, the J end lost 1 base, and 16 bases lay between the germline ends. CDR1 is SGHAT, CDR2 FQDESV, per germline (reference sequence). CDR3 coding DNA: TGTGCCAGCAGCCGCAGGGCGGGATGGGGCACAGATACGCAGTATTTT. This codes for CASSRRAGWGTDTQYF.

The chain uses TRBV7-2 and TRBJ2-7, with 10 bases matching TRBD2. Germline V gene data show CDR1 as SGHTA and CDR2 as FQGNSA. The CDR3 runs to 18 residues. Losses at the gene ends were 5 bases for V and 3 bases for J; bases not matched to a gene: 16. Here the CDR3 reads CASSPGGVAGGSLYEQYF. CDR3 coding DNA: TGTGCCAGCAGCCCGGGGGGAGTAGCGGGAGGTTCCCTCTACGAGCAGTACTTC.

The chain links TRBV6-6 to TRBJ1-2; 7 bases line up with TRBD1. V lost 6 bases, J lost 3 bases, and 4 bases stayed unmatched. Germline CDR1 reads MNHNY; CDR2 reads SVGAGI (reference sequence). The length of the CDR3 is 13 residues. The CDR3 sequence is CASRAGTDYGYTF. The CDR3 nucleotides are TGTGCCAGCAGAGCCGGGACAGACTATGGCTACACCTTC.